This TCR beta chain comes out of a study of identical twins. MiXCR was run by TCRdb on the 5' RACE reads, yielding one entry per CDR3 protein. The sample has hundreds of thousands of distinct CDR3 sequences, about 9.4% seen once. Remarks on this clonotype: The antigen is undetermined.

Study findings and constraints: Researchers reported weaker excess twin sharing in beta out-of-frame sequences. Invariant T cells like MAIT and iNKT could partly confound the zero-insertion analyses.

These sequences were also reported in another study, on yellow fever vaccine responses in identical twins. Turning to that study: Twins reportedly showed a vaccine T cell response that seemed partly convergent and partly personalized.

Sequencing was done on a sample of PBMCs. The origin of this receptor is a woman younger than 35 in good health.

CDR3 residues: CASSQTRVTEISYNEQFF. CDR3 sequence (DNA): TGTGCCAGCAGCCAAACACGGGTAACAGAGATCTCCTACAATGAGCAGTTCTTC. The chain couples TRBV11-1 to TRBJ2-1; D gene unclear. V gave up 5 bases and J gave up 0 bases, with 20 bases separating them. The CDR3 sequence is 18 residues long. Germline-derived CDR1 and CDR2 are SGHAT and FQDESV (reference sequence). Filled out from reference TRBV11-1 and TRBJ2-1, the complete variable domain reads EAEVAQSPRYKITEKSQAVAFWCDPISGHATLYWYRQILGQGPELLVQFQDESVVDDSQLPKDRFSAERLKGVDSTLKIQPAELGDSAMYLCASSQTRVTEISYNEQFFGPGTRLTVL.